These 13 T cell receptor beta chains came from one sample sequenced in a study of OX40 agonist ivuxolimab in advanced cancers. The data were produced by immunoSEQ multiplex PCR, yet TCRdb's version contains in-frame clones alone and is incomplete. The sample gives 62,000 or so clones, roughly nine tenths of which show up once; about 2.1% is in the top ten. The source material was CD4+ or CD8+ T cells sorted from blood, sampled in a trial of the OX40 agonist ivuxolimab. These receptors all stem from an adult with an advanced solid tumor such as melanoma, head and neck, liver or kidney cancer.

This clone was counted once. The gene calls are TRBV11-3 and TRBJ2-1, with D perhaps being TRBD1 or TRBD2 (5 bases each). Germline V CDR1 and CDR2: SGHNT, YENEEA. V lost 1 base and J 2 bases, leaving 12 bases between the germline ends. The CDR3 has 16 amino acids. The CDR3 region is CASSLVGESPYNEQFF. As DNA, the CDR3 is TGTGCCAGCAGCTTAGTAGGGGAGAGCCCCTACAATGAGCAGTTCTTC.

The rearrangement links TRBV6-1 to TRBJ2-3; D tentatively reads TRBD1 or TRBD2 (5 bases each). The germline V and J ends were trimmed by 4 bases and 2 bases, with 16 bases remaining between them. The germline gives CDR1 MNHNS, CDR2 SASEGT. The CDR3 sequence is 16 residues long. The CDR3 DNA reads as TGTGCCAGCAGTGGGGACCTTCCCACATCCACAGATACGCAGTATTTT. Translation: CASSGDLPTSTDTQYF.

Only one count was recorded for this clone. For the CDR3, the DNA is TGTGCCAGCAGCTTAACCAGGGGTTCCTACAATGAGCAGTTCTTC. Protein: CASSLTRGSYNEQFF. The rearrangement uses TRBV11-3 and TRBJ2-1; weak D call: TRBD1 (6 bases). With 2 bases removed from V and 1 base from J, the gap between germline ends came to 9 bases. The CDR3 runs 15 residues. Germline assignment: CDR1 SGHNT and CDR2 YENEEA. Using reference TRBV11-3 and TRBJ2-1 for the parts outside the CDR3, the full variable domain is EAGVVQSPRYKIIEKKQPVAFWCNPISGHNTLYWYLQNLGQGPELLIRYENEEAVDDSQLPKDRFSAERLKGVDSTLKIQPAELGDSAVYLCASSLTRGSYNEQFFGPGTRLTVL.

This chain joins TRBV5-1 and TRBJ2-3; 11 nucleotides agree with TRBD2. The CDR3 is 16 residues long. V shed 2 bases and J 3 bases; nucleotides not matched to a gene: 5. Germline V lookup: CDR1 SGHRS, CDR2 YFSETQ. The CDR3 region has the DNA TGCGCCAGCAGCTTTACTAGCGGGAGTAGGACAGATACGCAGTATTTT. Encoded protein: CASSFTSGSRTDTQYF.

This chain joins TRBV27 and TRBJ2-4, with no clear D. The V gene lost 0 bases and the J gene lost 0 bases, with 12 bases spanning the gap. The CDR3 spans 17 residues. CDR1 is MNHEY, CDR2 SMNVEV, per germline (reference sequence). In DNA form, the CDR3 reads TGTGCCAGCAGTTTATCGCCGGATTGGTTAGCCAAAAACATTCAGTACTTC. This translates into CASSLSPDWLAKNIQYF.

This clone was found a few times. The chain links TRBV28 to TRBJ2-5, with D possibly TRBD1 on 5 matching bases. V was clipped by 0 bases and J by 5 bases, with 10 bases between them. CDR3 length: 14 residues. The germline gives CDR1 MDHEN, CDR2 SYDVKM. Here the CDR3 reads CASSLWGRGETQYF. CDR3 coding DNA: TGTGCCAGCAGTTTATGGGGTAGGGGCGAGACCCAGTACTTC.

The rearrangement joins TRBV5-1 to TRBJ2-5; D may be TRBD1 or TRBD2 (6 bases each). The end of the DNA is better explained by TRBJ2-7, so the J call may be wrong. Germline CDR1 reads SGHRS; CDR2 reads YFSETQ. The CDR3 extends over 15 amino acids. The CDR3 loop reads CASSFGAGGPNEQYF. CDR3 coding DNA: TGCGCCAGCAGCTTTGGGGCCGGGGGCCCCAACGAGCAGTACTTC.

CDR3 coding DNA: TGTGCCAGCAGTTCCGTGGACAGGGCCACCTACGAGCAGTACTTC. Residues: CASSSVDRATYEQYF. The chain links TRBV6-5 to TRBJ2-7; 8 positions match TRBD1. CDR1 and CDR2 from the germline V gene are MNHEY and SVGAGI. With V trimmed by 4 bases and J by 2 bases, 7 bases remained unmatched. The CDR3 has 15 amino acids.

V is TRBV5-1 and J is TRBJ2-7, with 10 bases fitting TRBD1. CDR3 size: 14 residues. Per germline, CDR1 SGHRS and CDR2 YFSETQ. Trimming at V came to 5 bases and at J to 7 bases, leaving 9 bases not matched to a gene. The CDR3 nucleotides are TGCGCCAGCAGTAGACGACAGGGGGCGTCGGAGCAGTACTTC. Protein product: CASSRRQGASEQYF.

The J gene is TRBJ2-1, the V gene TRBV6-5; D possibly corresponds to TRBD1 (5 bases). Germline CDR1 MNHEY, CDR2 SVGAGI. The CDR3 loop spans 14 amino acids. V lost 6 bases and J lost 0, with 9 bases in between. CDR3 residues: CASRGQPSYNEQFF. The CDR3 coding sequence is TGTGCCAGCAGGGGGCAGCCCTCCTACAATGAGCAGTTCTTC.

This chain connects TRBV6-1 to TRBJ2-7, with D perhaps matching TRBD1 (6 bases). This CDR3 contains 12 residues. With 5 bases removed from V and 10 bases from J, the gap between germline ends came to 15 bases. The germline gives CDR1 MNHNS, CDR2 SASEGT. CDR3 in amino acids: CASSRSDSLQYF. The CDR3 bases are TGTGCCAGCAGTCGATCGGACAGCCTCCAGTACTTC.

The chain carries TRBV15 and TRBJ2-3; TRBD1 might be the D (6 bases). Trimming removed 3 bases from V and 6 bases from J, with 10 bases in between. This CDR3 has 13 amino acids. CDR1 is LNHNV, CDR2 YYDKDF, per germline (reference sequence). The DNA for the CDR3 is TGTGCCACCAGCAGGGGGGCAAGGGATACGCAGTATTTT. Translation gives CATSRGARDTQYF.

In this sample, this clone turned up once. CDR3 region: CASSLRGNGTGELFF. The CDR3 nucleotides read TGTGCCAGCAGCTTGCGCGGGAATGGGACCGGGGAGCTGTTTTTT. The chain combines TRBV5-8 with TRBJ2-2; TRBD2 might be the D (6 bases). V dropped 1 base and J dropped 5 bases, with 12 bases sitting between them. CDR3 size: 15 residues. The V gene's germline CDR1 is SGHTS and CDR2 YDEGEE.